What follows are 27 T cell receptor beta chains derived from one specimen sequenced in a study of spatial heterogeneity in lung cancer. Whole-study findings and limits: Expanded intratumoral alpha and beta TCR counts tracked tumor mutation counts.

Each CDR3 protein is one row after TCRdb ran MiXCR on the 5' RACE reads. The data show 15,000 to 20,000 distinct CDR3 sequences, about 6.5% seen once. Regarding time point: sample taken at primary tumor resection. These receptors' antigens are unknown. The source was lung tumor tissue, collected at surgery. The receptors were gathered from a female donor with early-stage non-small cell lung cancer.

In this sample, this clonotype turned up many times. J is TRBJ2-5 and V is TRBV24-1; TRBD1 matches at 8 bases. The germline V gene has CDR1 KGHDR and CDR2 SFDVKD. There are 14 residues in the CDR3. Trimming cost V 3 bases and J 6 bases; bases outside gene matches: 5. CDR3 sequence (DNA): TGTGCCACCAGTGATCCAGGGGGCGGGAAGACCCAGTACTTC. Translation gives CATSDPGGGKTQYF.

This clonotype was seen repeatedly, ten times or more. The genes are TRBV10-3 and TRBJ2-7; weak D call: TRBD1 (5 bases). The CDR3 is 13 amino acids. V dropped 6 bases and J dropped 6 bases, with 15 bases sitting between them. Germline V gene lookup returns CDR1 ENHRY and CDR2 SYGVKD. The CDR3 sequence: CAISDTGQSEQYF. The CDR3 DNA follows: TGTGCCATCAGCGATACAGGTCAGAGCGAGCAGTACTTC.

This clonotype rates as medium-sized. This chain connects TRBV2 to TRBJ1-6; TRBD1 agrees at 7 bases. V dropped 5 bases and J dropped 8; count of bases not matched to a gene: 9. CDR1 is SNHLY, CDR2 FYNNEI, per germline. The CDR3 is made up of 15 amino acids. The CDR3 nucleotides are TGTGCCAGCAGTAGCAGGGACAGTCTTTATTCACCCCTCCACTTT. This codes for CASSSRDSLYSPLHF.

This clonotype was detected ten times or more. The J gene is TRBJ2-2, the V gene TRBV5-4; D gene unclear. Germline V gene lookup returns CDR1 SGHNT and CDR2 YYREEE (reference sequence). The ends were cut back, 1 base at V and 0 bases at J, with 4 bases in the middle. The CDR3 runs to 14 residues. The CDR3 reads CASSLSTNTGELFF. CDR3 in DNA: TGTGCCAGCAGCTTGAGTACGAACACCGGGGAGCTGTTTTTT.

There are many counts of this clonotype. The chain uses TRBV5-4 and TRBJ2-5, with D uncertain. Germline V gene sequence: CDR1 SGHNT, CDR2 YYREEE (reference sequence). The CDR3 has 13 amino acids. The ends were cut back, 2 bases at V and 7 bases at J, with 12 bases in the middle. CDR3 in DNA: TGTGCCAGCAGCTTTGAGCCCGGTGGGACCCAGTACTTC. This codes for CASSFEPGGTQYF. Supplemented by reference TRBV5-4 and TRBJ2-5, the full variable domain reads ETGVTQSPTHLIKTRGQQVTLRCSSQSGHNTVSWYQQALGQGPQFIFQYYREEENGRGNFPPRFSGLQFPNYSSELNVNALELDDSALYLCASSFEPGGTQYFGPGTRLLVL.

This clonotype has a count of ten or more. The chain is built from TRBV10-3 and TRBJ1-1; weak D call: TRBD1 (5 bases). CDR3 size: 12 residues. Germline CDR1 reads ENHRY; CDR2 reads SYGVKD. With 7 bases removed from V and 8 bases from J, the gap between germline ends came to 14 bases. The CDR3 is CAIKAPQGEAFF. CDR3 coding DNA: TGTGCCATCAAGGCCCCTCAGGGAGAAGCTTTCTTT.

This clonotype was recorded a few times. The genes are TRBV9 and TRBJ2-7; D might be TRBD1 (6 bases). V lost 0 bases and J 4 bases, leaving 14 bases between the germline ends. Germline V gene data show CDR1 as SGDLS and CDR2 as YYNGEE. This CDR3 spans 15 amino acids. The CDR3 DNA follows: TGTGCCAGCAGCGTAGCTCCAGGGGCTCGGTACGAGCAGTACTTC. Translation: CASSVAPGARYEQYF.

This clonotype was observed many times. In nucleotides, the CDR3 is TGTGCCAGCAGCTCGGCCTGGGGACCGGGAGTGGCAGATACGCAGTATTTT. This gives the protein CASSSAWGPGVADTQYF. This chain joins TRBV5-6 and TRBJ2-3; weak D call: TRBD2 (6 bases). CDR1 and CDR2 (germline): SGHDT, YYEEEE. CDR3 length: 17 residues. V was pared by 3 bases and J by 4 bases, with 21 bases between.

Within the sample, this clonotype is medium-sized. The chain combines TRBV6-2 or TRBV6-3 with TRBJ2-7, with 9 bases fitting TRBD2. CDR3 length: 15 amino acids. V trimming: 7 bases; J trimming: 11 bases; junction bases outside the gene matches: 18. Germline CDR1 and CDR2: MNHEY and SVGEGT. The CDR3 DNA follows: TGTGCCAGCAACGACGATCCGGGACTAGCACTTACCGAGTACTTC. Its translation: CASNDDPGLALTEYF.

On this clonotype itself: A read error is possible here, since a much larger clone lies one base away. This chain links TRBV7-2 with TRBJ1-2, with 8 positions matching TRBD1. The CDR3 is made up of 14 amino acids. V was pared by 8 bases and J by 1 base, with 6 bases of the junction left unmatched. Germline CDR1 reads SGHTA; CDR2 reads FQGNSA. DNA of the CDR3: TGTGCCAGCGGCTCAGGGGGCCTTAACTATGGCTACACCTTC. Residues: CASGSGGLNYGYTF.

This clonotype was seen repeatedly, ten times or more. The chain is built from TRBV7-3 and TRBJ2-2; no clear D gene. The CDR3 spans 19 residues. Trimming removed 0 bases from V and 0 bases from J, with 17 bases in between. CDR1 SGHTA and CDR2 FQGTGA come from the germline V gene. The CDR3: CASSLTLRLGGPNTGELFF. CDR3 nucleotides: TGTGCCAGCAGCTTAACGCTGCGATTGGGCGGACCGAACACCGGGGAGCTGTTTTTT.

This clonotype was seen repeatedly, ten times or more. The CDR3 bases are TGTGCCAGCACCCCCCGCGGCCTGACAGATACGCAGTATTTT. Encoded protein: CASTPRGLTDTQYF. The chain employs TRBV12-3 or TRBV12-4 and TRBJ2-3, with D unresolved. Trimming left V 7 bases short and J 3 bases short, with 14 bases between. The CDR3 runs to 14 residues.

At least ten counts were recorded for this clonotype. The CDR3 is CASSQGSYEQYF. The CDR3 DNA reads as TGTGCCAGCTCACAGGGTTCCTACGAGCAGTACTTC. This sequence joins TRBV18 and TRBJ2-7; the D is unclear. This CDR3 region has 12 residues. CDR1 is KGHSH, CDR2 LQKENI, per germline. V shed 4 bases and J shed 1 base, with 5 bases lying between them.

The table lists this clonotype with a count of one. This could be a read error, since a much larger clone is one nucleotide away. The rearrangement uses TRBV4-2 and TRBJ2-5; D ambiguous. The CDR3 has 13 amino acids. Trimming shortened V by 1 base and J by 5 bases, and 8 bases separated the two germline ends. Germline CDR1 LGHNA, CDR2 YNFKEQ. The CDR3 is CASSQVDMETQYF. The CDR3 coding sequence is TGTGCCAGCAGCCAAGTTGATATGGAGACCCAGTACTTC.

Ten or more counts support this clonotype. The J gene is TRBJ2-7, the V gene TRBV7-2, with a possible D match to TRBD2 (5 bases). The CDR3 loop spans 14 amino acids. Looked up from germline, CDR1 is SGHTA and CDR2 is FQGNSA. Trimming took off 1 base at V and 3 bases at J, with 10 bases between the two ends. Written as DNA, the CDR3 is TGTGCCAGCAGCTTAGAACGGGGAAACTACGAGCAGTACTTC. Translated: CASSLERGNYEQYF.

By its share, this clonotype is medium-sized. V is TRBV20-1 and J is TRBJ2-5, with 9 bases aligning to TRBD1. The CDR3 runs to 14 residues. V lost 5 bases and J lost 1; bases outside the gene matches: 5. From germline, CDR1 is DFQATT and CDR2 SNEGSKA (reference sequence). The CDR3 loop is CSAWDRAGQETQYF. CDR3 nucleotides: TGCAGTGCTTGGGACAGGGCAGGCCAAGAGACCCAGTACTTC.

In its sample, this clonotype was seen a few times. This chain uses TRBV10-1 with TRBJ1-3; D not resolved. In germline, CDR1 is WNHNN, CDR2 SYGVQD (reference sequence). The V and J ends lost 5 bases and 4 bases respectively, with 12 bases between them. CDR3 length: 14 amino acids. CDR3 nucleotide sequence: TGCGCCAGCAGTAGCACAGCATTCGGAAACACCATATATTTT. It encodes CASSSTAFGNTIYF.

The chain has TRBV6-5 and TRBJ1-2; D is undetermined. The CDR3 totals 15 residues. The germline gives CDR1 MNHEY, CDR2 SVGAGI. V lost 5 bases and J lost 0, with 13 bases in between. The CDR3 nucleotides read TGTGCCAGCAGTACCCTGGCCAGGCCTAACTATGGCTACACCTTC. Translation: CASSTLARPNYGYTF.

This clonotype was detected many times. The chain employs TRBV12-3 or TRBV12-4 and TRBJ1-6, with a weak D call TRBD1 (6 bases). V was shortened by 6 bases and J by 7 bases, with 10 bases between the two germline ends. The CDR3 is made up of 13 amino acids. CDR3 bases: TGTGCCAGCAGGGGACACCGCAATTCACCCCTCCACTTT. The encoded protein is CASRGHRNSPLHF.

This clonotype was seen at least ten times. The genes are TRBV24-1 and TRBJ2-1; D perhaps matches TRBD2 (5 bases). Deletions cut 1 base from V and 7 bases from J, with 13 bases between. The CDR3 is made up of 15 amino acids. Germline V CDR1 and CDR2: KGHDR, SFDVKD. In nucleotides, the CDR3 is TGTGCCACCAGTGATTTCGGTCCGGGGATGAATGAGCAGTTCTTC. Translating it yields CATSDFGPGMNEQFF.

This clonotype came up many times. The V and J genes are TRBV7-3 and TRBJ2-1; D not certain. The CDR3 covers 13 residues. CDR1 is SGHTA and CDR2 is FQGTGA in the germline V gene. V was shortened by 2 bases and J by 6 bases, with 8 bases between the two germline ends. This chain's CDR3 is CASSLLWGNEQFF. CDR3 nucleotides: TGTGCCAGCAGCTTATTGTGGGGCAATGAGCAGTTCTTC.

This clonotype was counted at least ten times. Written as DNA, the CDR3 is TGCAGTGCTCTGGGGGATTTGAACACTGAAGCTTTCTTT. This gives the protein CSALGDLNTEAFF. The chain combines TRBV20-1 with TRBJ1-1; tentative D call: TRBD1 (5 bases). The CDR3 runs 13 residues. Germline lookup yields CDR1 DFQATT and CDR2 SNEGSKA (reference sequence). The V and J ends lost 5 bases and 0 bases respectively, with 10 bases between them.

Within the sample, this clonotype is medium-sized. The chain employs TRBV28 and TRBJ1-2; D not certain. Germline lookup yields CDR1 MDHEN and CDR2 SYDVKM. V lost 5 bases and J 8 bases, leaving 12 bases between the germline ends. CDR3 length: 12 residues. CDR3 residues: CASSAAGEGYTF. The DNA for the CDR3 is TGTGCCAGCAGTGCGGCTGGAGAGGGCTACACCTTC.

V usage is TRBV27 and J usage is TRBJ2-1, with D hard to call. Deletions cut 5 bases from V and 4 bases from J, with 12 bases between. This CDR3 contains 14 residues. Germline-derived CDR1 and CDR2 are MNHEY and SMNVEV (reference sequence). The CDR3 is CASSVVMQYNEQFF. CDR3 nucleotide sequence: TGTGCCAGCAGTGTTGTAATGCAGTACAATGAGCAGTTCTTC.

The chain uses TRBV11-2 and TRBJ2-2; possible D gene TRBD1, 5 bases. CDR1 is SGHAT, CDR2 FQNNGV, per germline. With 3 bases removed from V and 2 bases from J, the gap between germline ends came to 10 bases. The length of the CDR3 is 15 residues. CDR3: CASSFRQPNTGELFF. The DNA of the CDR3 is TGTGCCAGCAGCTTCAGACAGCCTAACACCGGGGAGCTGTTTTTT.

In its sample, this clonotype was seen many times. This chain joins TRBV20-1 and TRBJ2-3; 9 bases align to TRBD2. V gave up 5 bases and J gave up 1 base; unmatched junction bases: 10. In germline, CDR1 is DFQATT, CDR2 SNEGSKA (reference sequence). The CDR3 length is 16 residues. CDR3 residues: CSAASSSGKGTDTQYF. DNA of the CDR3: TGCAGTGCTGCATCTTCTAGCGGGAAAGGCACAGATACGCAGTATTTT.

This clonotype has just a few counts. A clone one base away is much larger, so this may be a read error. The V call is TRBV5-1, the J call TRBJ2-4; TRBD2 matches at 7 bases. Per the germline V gene, CDR1 is SGHRS and CDR2 is YFSETQ. The CDR3 sequence is 15 residues long. The CDR3 region has the DNA TGCGCCAACAGCCTGACTAGCCCCACCAAAAACATTCAGTACTTC. Protein sequence: CANSLTSPTKNIQYF.